This TCR beta chain was recorded in a study of long-term antiretroviral therapy in people with HIV. The libraries were made with immunoSEQ v3.0 at survey level. The table came from immunoSEQ multiplex PCR; TCRdb's copy has only in-frame clones and leaves some out. The sample has around 26,000 clones; less than 80% are singletons. Study-wide results and caveats: The ART regimens used between the mid-2000s and the late 2010s may be less effective than current ones.

Notes on this clone: Its antigen is not identified.

Germline V gives CDR1 SGHNT, CDR2 YYREEE (reference sequence). V gave up 2 bases and J gave up 6 bases; unmatched junction bases: 9. The CDR3 contains 15 residues. Treated in the United States were all of the participants with HIV. Until DNA extraction, the samples held between about 0.9-11 million cryopreserved PBMC. The receptor's source is a woman aged 40 to 49 with HIV. The chain has TRBV5-4 and TRBJ1-1, with 8 bases aligning to TRBD1. The sequenced sample was unsorted PBMCs, obtained 1.1 years before starting antiretroviral therapy. The CDR3: CASSFTRGRASEAFF. The CDR3 DNA sequence: TGTGCCAGCAGCTTTACCAGGGGGCGGGCGTCTGAAGCTTTCTTT.